This TCR beta chain was identified in a study of blood T cells in healthy people across ages. CDR3 length equals 12 residues. Germline assignment: CDR1 KGHDR and CDR2 SFDVKD. The ends were cut back, 7 bases at V and 6 bases at J, with 9 bases in the middle. Study-wide results and caveats: Correlation between TCR beta diversity and naive T cell percentage was strong.

Using a J-beta primer mix together with a sample-barcoded 5' primer, a second PCR was run for about 6 to 11 cycles. Per sample, CDR3-containing paired-end reads numbered at least 2.5 million. In TCRdb, the 5' RACE reads were re-called with MiXCR into one record per CDR3 protein. The data contain 630,000 or so distinct CDR3 sequences, 32% of them seen just once; the ten biggest clones take up 15%. As regards this clonotype: Its target is not known.

This chain uses TRBV24-1 with TRBJ2-1, with D uncertain. The TCR sequence derives from a woman older than 75 in good health. Sequencing used blood. The CDR3 DNA is TGTGCCACCAGCCGATCCCCCAATGAGCAGTTCTTC. It encodes CATSRSPNEQFF.